Detailed here is one T cell receptor (beta chain). At one boundary the junction diverges from the germline segment, which might be a read error. The data belong to a study of regulatory T cells in long-lasting Graves disease. Stated time point: persistent/refractory GD, antithyroid drugs over 5 years with positive TRAb. There was RNA extracted from PBMCs, and the TCR library was made from it. The authors built TCR beta libraries using iRepertoire HTBI primers and Arm-PCR of CDR3 regions. TCRdb redid the calling of the multiplex PCR reads with MiXCR, one entry per CDR3 protein. Of about 450,000 distinct CDR3 sequences in the sample, about 20% were seen once. The sequence came from a female donor with Graves disease. The input for sequencing was peripheral blood mononuclear cells (PBMCs), taken when the disease was refractory, from a patient treated with antithyroid drugs.

Here the CDR3 reads CASSPGTLSCEQYF. The CDR3, as DNA: TGTGCCAGCAGCCCGGGGACACTCTCCTGCGAGCAGTACTTC. The V call is TRBV12-3 or TRBV12-4, the J call TRBJ2-7; a weak D match, TRBD1 (6 bases). The CDR3 is 14 residues long.